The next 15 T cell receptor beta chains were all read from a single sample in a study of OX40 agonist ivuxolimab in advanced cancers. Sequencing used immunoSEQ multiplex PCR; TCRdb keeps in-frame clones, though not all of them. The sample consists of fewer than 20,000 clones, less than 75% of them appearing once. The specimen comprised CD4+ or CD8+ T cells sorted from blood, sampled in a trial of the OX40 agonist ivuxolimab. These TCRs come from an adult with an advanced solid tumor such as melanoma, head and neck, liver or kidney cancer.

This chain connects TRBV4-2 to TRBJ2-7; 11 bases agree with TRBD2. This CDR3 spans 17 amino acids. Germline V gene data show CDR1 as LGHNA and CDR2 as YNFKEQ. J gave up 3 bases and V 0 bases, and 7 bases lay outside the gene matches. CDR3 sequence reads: CASSQDPGLAENYEQYF. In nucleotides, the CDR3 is TGTGCCAGCAGCCAAGATCCGGGACTAGCGGAGAACTACGAGCAGTACTTC.

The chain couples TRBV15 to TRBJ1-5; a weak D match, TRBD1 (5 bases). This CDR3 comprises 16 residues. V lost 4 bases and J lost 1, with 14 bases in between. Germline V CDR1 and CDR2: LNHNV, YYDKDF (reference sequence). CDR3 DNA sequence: TGTGCCACCAGCAATTCGCAGGGAGCAAGCAATCAGCCCCAGCATTTT. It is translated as CATSNSQGASNQPQHF.

The CDR3 protein is CASSSGTGTDTQYF. The CDR3, as DNA: TGCGCCAGCAGCTCCGGGACAGGCACAGATACGCAGTATTTT. V gene TRBV4-3 combines with J gene TRBJ2-3; 7 bases line up with TRBD1. The junction had 3 bases not matched to a gene; V was cut back by 5 bases and J by 1 base. This CDR3 has 14 residues. Per germline, CDR1 LGHNA and CDR2 YSLEER.

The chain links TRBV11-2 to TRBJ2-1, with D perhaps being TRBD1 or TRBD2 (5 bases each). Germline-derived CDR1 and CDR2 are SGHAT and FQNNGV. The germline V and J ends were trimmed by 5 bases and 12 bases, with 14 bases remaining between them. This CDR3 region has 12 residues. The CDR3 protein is CASSPGAVGQFF. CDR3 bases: TGTGCCAGCAGCCCCGGGGCCGTCGGGCAGTTCTTC.

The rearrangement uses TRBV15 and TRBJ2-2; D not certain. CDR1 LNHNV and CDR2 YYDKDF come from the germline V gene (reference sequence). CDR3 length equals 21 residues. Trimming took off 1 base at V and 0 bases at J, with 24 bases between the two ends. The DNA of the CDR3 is TGTGCCACCAGCAGAGCCTTTCACTCCAGTGGCCCCGAAGCGAACACCGGGGAGCTGTTTTTT. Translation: CATSRAFHSSGPEANTGELFF.

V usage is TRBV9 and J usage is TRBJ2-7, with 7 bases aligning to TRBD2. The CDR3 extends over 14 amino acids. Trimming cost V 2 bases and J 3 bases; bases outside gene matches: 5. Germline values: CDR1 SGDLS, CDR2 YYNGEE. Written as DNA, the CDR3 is TGTGCCAGCAGCGTCGGGACTACCGTCTACGAGCAGTACTTC. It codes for CASSVGTTVYEQYF.

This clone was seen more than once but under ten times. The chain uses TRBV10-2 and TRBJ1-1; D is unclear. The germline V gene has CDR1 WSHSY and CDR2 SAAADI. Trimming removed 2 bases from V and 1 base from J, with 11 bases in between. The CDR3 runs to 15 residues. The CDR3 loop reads CASSEAGKWNTEAFF. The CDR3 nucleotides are TGCGCCAGCAGTGAGGCAGGTAAATGGAACACTGAAGCTTTCTTT.

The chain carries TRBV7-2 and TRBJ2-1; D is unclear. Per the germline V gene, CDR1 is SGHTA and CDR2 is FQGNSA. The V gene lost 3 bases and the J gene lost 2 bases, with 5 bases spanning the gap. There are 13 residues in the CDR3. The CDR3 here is CASSLVTYNEQFF. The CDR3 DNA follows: TGTGCCAGCAGCTTGGTCACCTACAATGAGCAGTTCTTC.

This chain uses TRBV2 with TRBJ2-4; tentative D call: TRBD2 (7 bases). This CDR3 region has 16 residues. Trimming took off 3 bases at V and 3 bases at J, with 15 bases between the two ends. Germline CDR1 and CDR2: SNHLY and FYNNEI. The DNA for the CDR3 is TGTGCCAGCAGTGATTCGGCAGGGGAGGGCAAAAACATTCAGTACTTC. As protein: CASSDSAGEGKNIQYF.

The CDR3 loop is CASSSGMRETQYF. CDR3 sequence (DNA): TGTGCCAGCAGTTCAGGGATGCGAGAGACCCAGTACTTC. V is TRBV7-9 and J is TRBJ2-5; perhaps TRBD1 as D (5 bases). The ends were cut back, 6 bases at V and 4 bases at J, with 12 bases in the middle. CDR1 SEHNR and CDR2 FQNEAQ come from the germline V gene (reference sequence). This CDR3 is 13 amino acids long.

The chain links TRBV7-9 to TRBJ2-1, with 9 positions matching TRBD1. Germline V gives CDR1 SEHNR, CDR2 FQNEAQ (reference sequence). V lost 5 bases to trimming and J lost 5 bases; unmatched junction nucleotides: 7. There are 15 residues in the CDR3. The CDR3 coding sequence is TGTGCCAGCAGCCAGGTGGACAGGGGAAACAATGAGCAGTTCTTC. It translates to CASSQVDRGNNEQFF.

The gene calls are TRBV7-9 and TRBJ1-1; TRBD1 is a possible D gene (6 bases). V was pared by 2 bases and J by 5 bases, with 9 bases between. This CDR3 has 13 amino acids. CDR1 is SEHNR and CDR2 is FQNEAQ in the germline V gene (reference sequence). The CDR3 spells CASSLPTGTEAFF. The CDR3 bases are TGTGCCAGCAGCTTACCTACAGGGACTGAAGCTTTCTTT.

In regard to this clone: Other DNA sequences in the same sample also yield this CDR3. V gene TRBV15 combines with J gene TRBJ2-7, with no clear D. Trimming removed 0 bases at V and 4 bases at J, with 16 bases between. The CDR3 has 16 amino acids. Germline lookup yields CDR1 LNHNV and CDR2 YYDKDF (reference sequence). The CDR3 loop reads CATSRERAGLTYEQYF. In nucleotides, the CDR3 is TGTGCCACCAGCAGAGAACGGGCAGGCTTAACGTACGAGCAGTACTTC.

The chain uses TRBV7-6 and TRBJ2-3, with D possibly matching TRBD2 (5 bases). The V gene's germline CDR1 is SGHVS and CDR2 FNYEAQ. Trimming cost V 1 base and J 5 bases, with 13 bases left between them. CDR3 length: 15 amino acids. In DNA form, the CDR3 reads TGTGCCAGCAGCTTAGTCGGGGAGCTCCTAGATACGCAGTATTTT. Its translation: CASSLVGELLDTQYF.

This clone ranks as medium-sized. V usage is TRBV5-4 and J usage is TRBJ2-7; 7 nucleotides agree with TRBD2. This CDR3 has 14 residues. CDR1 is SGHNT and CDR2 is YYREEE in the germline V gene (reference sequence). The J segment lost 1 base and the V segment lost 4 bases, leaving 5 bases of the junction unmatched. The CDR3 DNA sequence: TGTGCCAGCAGCCCCGAGCGGGGATCCTACGAGCAGTACTTC. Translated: CASSPERGSYEQYF.